Described below is a single T cell receptor (beta chain) sequence and its context. This sample stems from a study of ipilimumab plus nivolumab after autologous stem cell transplantation. Assay: immunoSEQ multiplex PCR; the TCRdb copy retains only in-frame clones and omits some. The table shows tens of thousands of clones, with nearly 85% occurring only once. Trimming left V 3 bases short and J 4 bases short, with 12 bases between. Germline V gene lookup returns CDR1 SEHNR and CDR2 FQNEAQ (reference sequence). The CDR3 consists of 14 residues. This sequence originates from a male donor with diffuse large B-cell lymphoma. Source: PBMCs, taken in a trial of ipilimumab plus nivolumab as post-transplant consolidation. The chain couples TRBV7-9 to TRBJ1-1; D unresolved. CDR3 sequence (DNA): TGTGCCAGCAGCTTGATTGGGGTGAGCACTGAAGCTTTCTTT. It yields the protein CASSLIGVSTEAFF.